Presented here are 27 T cell receptor beta chains from one specimen sequenced in a study of PD-1 blockade in classical Hodgkin lymphoma (dated by TCRdb to about 2020). The sample's time point label, in plain terms: cycle 4 day 1 (C4D1), after 6 weeks of nivolumab. Relapse after autologous stem cell transplantation had occurred in all trial patients, and cohorts A, B and C were distinguished by prior brentuximab vedotin exposure. A Miltenyi CD8+ T cell isolation kit was used for magnetic negative selection to purify CD8+ T cells from thawed PBMCs. Libraries came from the immunoSEQ multiplex PCR assay. Entries here come from immuneACCESS through TCRdb and include only in-frame sequences with V and J called. Some clones fail to appear in such tables; in the studies checked, an unresolved V gene covers under half of the shortfall, and the cause of the remainder is unknown. The sample table holds 4,500 to 6,000 clones, of which less than 75% were seen once. The ten largest account for 26% of the sample.

Material: CD8+ T cells from blood, obtained before the fourth cycle of nivolumab. These receptors all stem from a human donor with classical Hodgkin lymphoma.

The chain combines TRBV5-1 with TRBJ2-1; D assignment may be TRBD1 or TRBD2 (6 bases each). This CDR3 has 16 residues. Trimming shortened V by 6 bases and J by 0 bases, and 16 bases separated the two germline ends. Per germline, CDR1 SGHRS and CDR2 YFSETQ. The CDR3 nucleotides read TGCGCCAGCACCCCCGGGGGCGTTACCTCCTACAATGAGCAGTTCTTC. Protein product: CASTPGGVTSYNEQFF. Full variable domain (remainder filled in from reference TRBV5-1 and TRBJ2-1): KAGVTQTPRYLIKTRGQQVTLSCSPISGHRSVSWYQQTPGQGLQFLFEYFSETQRNKGNFPGRFSGRQFSNSRSEMNVSTLELGDSALYLCASTPGGVTSYNEQFFGPGTRLTVL.

The chain joins TRBV4-2 to TRBJ2-7; tentative D call: TRBD2 (6 bases). Germline values: CDR1 LGHNA, CDR2 YNFKEQ. Trimming left V 0 bases short and J 0 bases short, with 12 bases between. The length of the CDR3 is 16 residues. The CDR3 DNA reads as TGTGCCAGCAGCCAAGATTACCCGGGAGTCTCCTACGAGCAGTACTTC. As protein: CASSQDYPGVSYEQYF.

The J gene is TRBJ2-3, the V gene TRBV29-1; D is undetermined. CDR3 length: 13 residues. Between the trimmed V and J ends, which lost 4 bases and 6 bases, there was a span of 14 bases. Germline CDR1 reads SQVTM; CDR2 reads ANQGSEA. As DNA, the CDR3 is TGCAGCGTTGTCGGCCAGGTCATGGATACGCAGTATTTT. It specifies CSVVGQVMDTQYF.

The V and J genes are TRBV7-9 and TRBJ2-7; 9 bases fit TRBD1. This CDR3 comprises 14 residues. Germline V gives CDR1 SEHNR, CDR2 FQNEAQ (reference sequence). Unmatched junction bases numbered 7, after V lost 5 bases and J lost 5 bases. This chain's CDR3 is CASSPGTGYDEQYF. CDR3 DNA sequence: TGTGCCAGCAGCCCGGGGACAGGGTACGACGAGCAGTACTTC. Supplemented by reference TRBV7-9 and TRBJ2-7, the full variable domain reads DTGVSQNPRHKITKRGQNVTFRCDPISEHNRLYWYRQTLGQGPEFLTYFQNEAQLEKSRLLSDRFSAERPKGSFSTLEIQRTEQGDSAMYLCASSPGTGYDEQYFGPGTRLTVT.

The rearrangement uses TRBV28 and TRBJ2-7; TRBD1 matches at 8 bases. The J segment lost 7 bases and the V segment lost 2 bases, leaving 10 bases of the junction unmatched. The germline CDR1 and CDR2 sequences are MDHEN and SYDVKM. CDR3 length: 15 residues. CDR3 loop: CASSLGRGRSLEQYF. DNA for the CDR3: TGTGCCAGCAGTTTAGGCAGGGGGCGTTCGCTTGAGCAGTACTTC.

The rearrangement uses TRBV7-6 and TRBJ2-7, with TRBD1 as a possible D gene (6 bases). V lost 4 bases, J lost 5 bases, and 15 bases lay in between. The germline gives CDR1 SGHVS, CDR2 FNYEAQ. The CDR3 loop spans 14 amino acids. As DNA, the CDR3 is TGTGCCAGCAGCTATACAGGGAATCTCGACGAGCAGTACTTC. Translated: CASSYTGNLDEQYF.

This clone has only a few counts. The genes are TRBV19 and TRBJ2-7; TRBD1 or TRBD2 may be the D gene (5 bases each). The CDR3 is 15 amino acids. CDR1 is LNHDA, CDR2 SQIVND, per germline (reference sequence). The ends were cut back, 3 bases at V and 4 bases at J, with 16 bases in the middle. The CDR3 region is CASSIGWDGNYEQYF. The DNA of the CDR3 is TGTGCCAGTAGTATTGGATGGGACGGAAATTACGAGCAGTACTTC. The full variable domain, its missing parts supplied by reference TRBV19 and TRBJ2-7, is DGGITQSPKYLFRKEGQNVTLSCEQNLNHDAMYWYRQDPGQGLRLIYYSQIVNDFQKGDIAEGYSVSREKKESFPLTVTSAQKNPTAFYLCASSIGWDGNYEQYFGPGTRLTVT.

Comments on this clone: The junction departs from the called germline gene at one end, perhaps through a read error. The chain combines TRBV27 with TRBJ2-1; possibly TRBD2 for D (6 bases). In germline, CDR1 is MNHEY, CDR2 SMNVEV (reference sequence). The CDR3 is made up of 14 amino acids. The CDR3 here is CASSPGAGYTEQFF. The CDR3 DNA sequence: TGTGCCAGCAGTCCCGGTGCGGGATACACTGAGCAGTTCTTC.

The chain combines TRBV6-1 with TRBJ2-5; 8 bases are shared with TRBD2. This CDR3 has 15 amino acids. CDR1 and CDR2 from the germline V gene are MNHNS and SASEGT. V was pared by 6 bases and J by 4 bases, with 10 bases of the junction left unmatched. CDR3 coding DNA: TGTGCCAGCAGGGGTGTGACTAGCGCCCCAGAGACCCAGTACTTC. Translated, it gives CASRGVTSAPETQYF.

This clone was detected only a few times. The chain uses TRBV11-2 and TRBJ2-7, with 9 bases identical to TRBD2. Germline-derived CDR1 and CDR2 are SGHAT and FQNNGV. V shed 1 base, J shed 4 bases, and the junction held 14 bases outside the gene matches. This CDR3 is 18 amino acids long. Here the CDR3 reads CASSLALTIAGEGYEQYF. CDR3 DNA: TGTGCCAGCAGCTTAGCCCTCACTATAGCGGGAGAGGGTTACGAGCAGTACTTC.

As DNA, the CDR3 is TGCGCCAGCAGCCCATGGGTAGGCTACGAGCAGTACTTC. It is translated as CASSPWVGYEQYF. V and J are TRBV5-1 and TRBJ2-7, with D uncertain. This CDR3 has 13 residues. Germline lookup yields CDR1 SGHRS and CDR2 YFSETQ. The V end was cut by 4 bases, the J end by 3 bases, with 11 bases between.

V is TRBV7-4 and J is TRBJ2-1; 7 nucleotides match TRBD2. Germline V gene lookup returns CDR1 SGHVT and CDR2 SQSDAQ. The CDR3 loop spans 15 amino acids. The trim removed 5 bases at V and 3 bases at J, leaving 7 bases unmatched. The CDR3 loop reads CASSATSADYNEQFF. In nucleotides, the CDR3 is TGTGCCAGCAGCGCTACTAGCGCCGACTACAATGAGCAGTTCTTC.

This chain connects TRBV7-6 to TRBJ2-1; 7 bases fit TRBD2. J was trimmed by 10 bases and V by 5 bases; bases with no gene match: 14. There are 15 residues in the CDR3. Germline loops: CDR1 SGHVS, CDR2 FNYEAQ. CDR3 amino acids: CASSPFGGSAGEQFF. CDR3 sequence (DNA): TGTGCCAGCAGCCCCTTCGGCGGGAGCGCAGGGGAGCAGTTCTTC.

This clone has just a few counts. The chain couples TRBV13 to TRBJ1-5; the D is unclear. V was cut by 1 base and J by 4 bases, with 5 bases left in between. Per the germline V gene, CDR1 is PRHDT and CDR2 is FYEKMQ (reference sequence). The CDR3 is made up of 13 amino acids. CDR3 protein: CASSLAPNQPQHF. CDR3 in DNA: TGTGCCAGCAGCTTAGCCCCAAATCAGCCCCAGCATTTT. Full variable domain (outside the CDR3, taken from reference TRBV13 and TRBJ1-5): AAGVIQSPRHLIKEKRETATLKCYPIPRHDTVYWYQQGPGQDPQFLISFYEKMQSDKGSIPDRFSAQQFSDYHSELNMSSLELGDSALYFCASSLAPNQPQHFGDGTRLSIL.

The rearrangement joins TRBV7-1 to TRBJ2-4; 9 nucleotides line up with TRBD1. TRBV7-1 is filed as an ORF, its function uncertain. The CDR3 is 16 residues long. The V segment lost 5 bases and the J segment 3 bases; nucleotides outside the gene matches: 8. CDR3 sequence: CASSTAGQGNKNIQYF. CDR3 coding DNA: TGTGCCAGCAGCACGGCGGGACAGGGAAACAAAAACATTCAGTACTTC.

This clone showed up just once. The V gene is TRBV27, the J gene TRBJ2-1; D unresolved. V was cut by 1 base and J by 6 bases, with 10 bases left in between. CDR1 is MNHEY and CDR2 is SMNVEV in the germline V gene (reference sequence). The CDR3 covers 14 residues. CDR3 bases: TGTGCCAGCAGTTTATTGGCAGTAGGCAATGAGCAGTTCTTC. This codes for CASSLLAVGNEQFF.

This rearrangement joins TRBV7-6 to TRBJ2-7; perhaps TRBD2 as D (5 bases). The germline CDR1 and CDR2 sequences are SGHVS and FNYEAQ. V lost 2 bases to trimming and J lost 1 base, with 12 bases between them. This CDR3 spans 15 amino acids. Here the CDR3 DNA reads TGTGCCAGCAGCTTAAGTACCGAGGGTTCCTACGAGCAGTACTTC. Its translation: CASSLSTEGSYEQYF.

The chain uses TRBV27 and TRBJ2-1, with D uncertain. From germline, CDR1 is MNHEY and CDR2 SMNVEV (reference sequence). V shed 7 bases and J shed 0 bases, with 10 bases lying between them. The CDR3 length is 14 residues. The CDR3 nucleotides read TGTGCCAGCATCCCTAGGAGCTCCTACAATGAGCAGTTCTTC. Protein sequence: CASIPRSSYNEQFF.

The genes are TRBV11-2 and TRBJ2-1; TRBD2 agrees at 8 bases. There are 13 residues in the CDR3. Germline CDR1 is SGHAT and CDR2 is FQNNGV. V lost 5 bases to trimming and J lost 10 bases; unmatched junction nucleotides: 7. The CDR3 sequence is CASSAWTSYEQFF. The DNA of the CDR3 is TGTGCCAGCAGCGCCTGGACTAGCTACGAGCAGTTCTTC.

J is TRBJ1-2 and V is TRBV13; 9 bases agree with TRBD1. There are 16 residues in the CDR3. In germline, CDR1 is PRHDT, CDR2 FYEKMQ (reference sequence). Unmatched junction bases numbered 5, after V lost 0 bases and J lost 3 bases. CDR3: CASSLGTGGGDYGYTF. The CDR3 DNA follows: TGTGCCAGCAGCTTAGGTACAGGGGGCGGTGACTATGGCTACACCTTC.

Only a few counts were recorded for this clone. The chain combines TRBV6-4 with TRBJ2-1; 9 bases match TRBD2. Germline V gene sequence: CDR1 MRHNA, CDR2 SNTAGT. J lost 4 bases, V lost 2 bases, and 0 bases had no gene match. The CDR3 length is 14 residues. The CDR3 DNA is TGTGCCAGCAGTGACACTAGCGGGTACAATGAGCAGTTCTTC. This gives the protein CASSDTSGYNEQFF.

This rearrangement joins TRBV5-3 to TRBJ2-1, with 9 bases aligning to TRBD2. TRBV5-3 belongs to the ORF category, with a function that is uncertain. V shed 8 bases and J 4 bases; nucleotides not matched to a gene: 10. CDR3 length: 15 amino acids. As DNA, the CDR3 is TGTGCCAGCAGCATACAGGGACTAGCATACAATGAGCAGTTCTTC. This translates into CASSIQGLAYNEQFF.

V is TRBV7-9 and J is TRBJ2-7; D gene unclear. Germline V lookup: CDR1 SEHNR, CDR2 FQNEAQ (reference sequence). This CDR3 has 14 amino acids. V dropped 1 base and J dropped 3 bases, with 10 bases sitting between them. The CDR3 DNA sequence: TGTGCCAGCAGCTTAGACAGTAAATACTACGAGCAGTACTTC. It yields the protein CASSLDSKYYEQYF.

The V gene is TRBV19, the J gene TRBJ2-2; D is perhaps TRBD1 or TRBD2 (5 bases each). This CDR3 spans 14 amino acids. Germline V gene lookup returns CDR1 LNHDA and CDR2 SQIVND (reference sequence). V was cut by 2 bases and J by 6 bases, with 10 bases left in between. This CDR3 is CASSILGTPGELFF. The CDR3 DNA reads as TGTGCCAGTAGTATACTCGGGACCCCCGGGGAGCTGTTTTTT.

This clone showed up just a few times. V is TRBV27 and J is TRBJ2-2; a possible D gene is TRBD1 (5 bases). The CDR3 covers 15 residues. V dropped 2 bases and J dropped 1 base, with 8 bases sitting between them. In germline, CDR1 is MNHEY, CDR2 SMNVEV (reference sequence). CDR3 protein: CASSLVQGNTGELFF. Here the CDR3 DNA reads TGTGCCAGCAGTTTAGTGCAGGGGAACACCGGGGAGCTGTTTTTT.

The chain couples TRBV6-1 to TRBJ2-3; a possible D gene is TRBD2 (5 bases). This CDR3 comprises 15 residues. The germline CDR1 and CDR2 sequences are MNHNS and SASEGT. V was clipped by 5 bases and J by 4 bases, with 16 bases between them. This chain's CDR3 is CASSSDRTFPDTQYF. DNA of the CDR3: TGTGCCAGCAGTTCCGATAGGACTTTCCCAGATACGCAGTATTTT.

The chain combines TRBV7-6 with TRBJ2-1; D could derive from TRBD1 or TRBD2 (5 bases each). V lost 5 bases to trimming and J lost 5 bases, with 16 bases between them. The CDR3 sequence is 15 residues long. Germline-derived CDR1 and CDR2 are SGHVS and FNYEAQ. The CDR3 loop is CASSQTHSGHNEQFF. As DNA, the CDR3 is TGTGCCAGCAGCCAAACTCACTCGGGGCACAATGAGCAGTTCTTC.